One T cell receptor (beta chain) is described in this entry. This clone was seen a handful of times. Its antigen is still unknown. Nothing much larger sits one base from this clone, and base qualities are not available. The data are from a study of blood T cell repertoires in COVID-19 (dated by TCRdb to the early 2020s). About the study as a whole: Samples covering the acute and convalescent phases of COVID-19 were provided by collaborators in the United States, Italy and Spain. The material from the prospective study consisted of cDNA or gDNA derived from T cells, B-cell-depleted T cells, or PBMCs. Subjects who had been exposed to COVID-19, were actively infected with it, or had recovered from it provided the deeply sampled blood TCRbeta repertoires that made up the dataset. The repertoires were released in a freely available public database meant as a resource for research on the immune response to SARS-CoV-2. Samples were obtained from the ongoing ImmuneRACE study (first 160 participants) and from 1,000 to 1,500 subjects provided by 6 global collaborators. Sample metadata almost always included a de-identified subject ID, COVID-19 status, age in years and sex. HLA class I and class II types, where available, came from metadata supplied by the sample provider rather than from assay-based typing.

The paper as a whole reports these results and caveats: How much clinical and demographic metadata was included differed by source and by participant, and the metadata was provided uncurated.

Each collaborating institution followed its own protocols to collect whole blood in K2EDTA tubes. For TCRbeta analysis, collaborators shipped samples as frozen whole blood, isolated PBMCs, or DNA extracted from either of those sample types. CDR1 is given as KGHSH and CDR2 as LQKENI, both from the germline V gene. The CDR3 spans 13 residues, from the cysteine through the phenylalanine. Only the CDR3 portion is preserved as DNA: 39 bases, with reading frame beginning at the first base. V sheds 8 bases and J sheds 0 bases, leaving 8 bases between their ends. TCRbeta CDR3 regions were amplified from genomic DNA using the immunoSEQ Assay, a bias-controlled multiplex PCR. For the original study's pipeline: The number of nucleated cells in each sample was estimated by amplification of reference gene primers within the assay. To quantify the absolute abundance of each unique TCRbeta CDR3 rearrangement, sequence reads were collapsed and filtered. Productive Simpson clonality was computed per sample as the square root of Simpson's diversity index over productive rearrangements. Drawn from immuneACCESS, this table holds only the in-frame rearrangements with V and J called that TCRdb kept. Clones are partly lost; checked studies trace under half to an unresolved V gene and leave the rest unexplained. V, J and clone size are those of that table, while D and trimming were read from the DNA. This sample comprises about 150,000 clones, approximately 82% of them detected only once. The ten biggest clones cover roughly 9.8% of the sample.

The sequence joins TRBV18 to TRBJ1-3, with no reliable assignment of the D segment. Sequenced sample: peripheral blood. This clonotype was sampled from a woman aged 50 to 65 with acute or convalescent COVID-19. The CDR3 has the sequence CASRESSGNTIYF. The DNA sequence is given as TGTGCCAGCAGAGAGAGCTCTGGAAACACCATATATTTT.